The rows below give T cell receptor beta chains drawn from one sample of a study of CXCR3-negative and CXCR3-positive naive CD8 T cells. TCRdb reprocessed the 5' RACE reads and reports one entry per CDR3 protein, with no DNA. This table holds some 130,000 distinct CDR3 sequences. The sequenced material came from naive CXCR3- CD8+ T cells from blood. The receptors stem from a human donor in good health. Some clones in this sample may be carry-over from other donors' samples. CDR3s include the opening cysteine and the closing phenylalanine or tryptophan. The order of the fields is J gene, V gene, CDR3 protein.

>TRBJ2-7|TRBV20-1
CSGQGASSYEQYF
>TRBJ2-2|TRBV6-2/TRBV6-3
CASSLTNTGELFF
>TRBJ2-7|TRBV29-1
CSVETPGLAGGEQYF
>TRBJ2-3|TRBV29-1
CSVGQGTDTQYF
>TRBJ2-7|TRBV12-3/TRBV12-4
CASSLTPGDESYEQYF
>TRBJ2-7|TRBV7-9
CASSLAEYEQYF
>TRBJ2-1|TRBV5-1
CASSLETGTPAYNEQFF
>TRBJ2-7|TRBV7-9
CASSLSRLLSTYEQYF
>TRBJ2-7|TRBV5-1
CASSVAGGHSYEQYF
>TRBJ2-1|TRBV10-3
CAISESLAGDFHEQFF
>TRBJ2-1|TRBV7-8
CASSLNRSRRPGNEQFF
>TRBJ1-6|TRBV2
CASSTGLYNSPLHF
>TRBJ1-1|TRBV12-3/TRBV12-4
CASQGLGTEAFF
>TRBJ2-1|TRBV7-7
CASSFEGGNEQFF
>TRBJ2-3|TRBV7-9
CASSNTPGQETDTQYF
>TRBJ2-7|TRBV12-3/TRBV12-4
CASSLGQVNSYEQYF
>TRBJ2-1|TRBV21-1
CASSKFLGRGGVHNEQFF
>TRBJ2-7|TRBV7-3
CASSTSQGYEQYF
>TRBJ2-5|TRBV29-1
CSVEGQDQETQYF
>TRBJ2-2|TRBV5-5
CASSLFGVGNTGELFF
>TRBJ2-7|TRBV20-1
CSARDTLGLAGGREQYF
>TRBJ2-2|TRBV6-2/TRBV6-3
CASSSQTVTAGELFF
>TRBJ1-1|TRBV6-5
CVVGMNTEAFF
>TRBJ2-2|TRBV11-2
CASSLRTGNTGELFF
>TRBJ2-5|TRBV7-9
CASSSLVSGAQETQYF
>TRBJ2-3|TRBV29-1
CSVDIRVGDTQYF
>TRBJ2-5|TRBV9
CASSTGFKETQYF
>TRBJ2-7|TRBV12-3/TRBV12-4
CASSLAQKYEQYF
>TRBJ2-3|TRBV12-3/TRBV12-4
CASSSDPGADTQYF
>TRBJ2-7|TRBV5-1
CASSLSSYEQYF
>TRBJ2-5|TRBV5-1
CASSLVLAGRRRETQYF
>TRBJ1-1|TRBV29-1
CSVDGGRVTEAFF
>TRBJ1-5|TRBV6-6
CASTAGNNQPQHF
>TRBJ2-5|TRBV2
CASSVIHKGYETQYF
>TRBJ1-5|TRBV7-2
CASSLEGGEQPQHF
>TRBJ2-3|TRBV9
CASSANRDFGRTDTQYF
>TRBJ2-1|TRBV4-1
CASTGNDDNEQFF
>TRBJ2-7|TRBV7-9
CASSRPGLAGVGGSYEQYF
>TRBJ2-3|TRBV4-2
CASSRDSPSTDTQYF
>TRBJ2-3|TRBV15
CATSNPRTATSTDTQYF
>TRBJ2-7|TRBV9
CASSPQALWTYEQYF
>TRBJ2-7|TRBV29-1
CSVGRGGEQYF
>TRBJ2-3|TRBV3-1
CASSQELDTQYF
>TRBJ2-7|TRBV29-1
CSVYQGGYEQYF
>TRBJ2-3|TRBV2
CASSALRLAAEDTQYF
>TRBJ1-1|TRBV29-1
CSGDWMNTEAFF
>TRBJ1-1|TRBV19
CASSLGHIEAFF
>TRBJ1-5|TRBV7-8
CASSGRASNQPQHF
>TRBJ1-1|TRBV9
CASSAPLGQGMNTEAFF
>TRBJ2-7|TRBV20-1
CSAREAGDHYEQYF
>TRBJ2-1|TRBV29-1
CSVEGTGTPVHEQFF
>TRBJ2-1|TRBV29-1
CSVEDPISQYYNEQFF
>TRBJ2-1|TRBV5-1
CASSSGLAGSGNEQFF
>TRBJ2-7|TRBV29-1
CSVKTGGAYEQYF